Listed below are T cell receptor beta chains from one sample, sequenced in a study of control samples from healthy donors and cancer patients. Generated by immunoSEQ multiplex PCR, the TCRdb table keeps only in-frame clones and is missing some. The repertoire holds over 120,000 clones, with approximately 91% as singletons. Sequenced: blood. Receptor source: a young man in good health. Both conserved end residues are part of each CDR3. D genes are given only for firm matches. Clone size is stated in some rows and not others, as once, few, many or a class when expanded.

d_call	v_call	j_call	clone_size	cdr3_aa	cdr3_nt
.	TRBV5-5	TRBJ2-1	.	CASSTSGAGALIEQFF	TGTGCCAGCAGCACCTCAGGGGCGGGGGCCCTCATCGAGCAGTTCTTC
TRBD1	TRBV2	TRBJ2-2	.	CASSPTGFTGELFF	TGTGCCAGCAGTCCGACAGGGTTCACCGGGGAGCTGTTTTTT
TRBD2	TRBV11-2	TRBJ2-3	once	CASKPQGRFTAGGTDTQYF	TGTGCCAGCAAGCCGCAAGGGAGATTTACGGCGGGGGGCACAGATACGCAGTATTTT
TRBD1	TRBV20-1	TRBJ1-5	once	CSASLRGQGQPQHF	TGCAGTGCTAGTCTCAGGGGGCAGGGTCAGCCCCAGCATTTT
.	TRBV5-1	TRBJ2-7	.	CASSPLGGASSYEQYF	TGCGCCAGCAGCCCCCTGGGGGGGGCTAGCTCCTACGAGCAGTACTTC
.	TRBV5-4	TRBJ2-7	.	CASSLDEGPEQYF	TGTGCCAGCAGCTTGGACGAGGGACCCGAGCAGTACTTC
TRBD1	TRBV2	TRBJ2-1	.	CASSEAQGTGINEQLF	TGTGCCAGCAGTGAAGCGCAAGGGACAGGGATCAATGAGCAGCTCTTC
.	TRBV28	TRBJ2-7	.	CASSLGTGGEYF	TGTGCCAGCAGTTTAGGGACCGGCGGGGAGTACTTC
.	TRBV28	TRBJ1-5	.	CASNMGGLQPQHF	TGTGCCAGCAATATGGGGGGCCTTCAGCCCCAGCATTTT
.	TRBV7-2	TRBJ1-2	.	CASSLLRTNYGYTF	TGTGCCAGCAGCTTACTGCGGACTAACTATGGCTACACCTTC
TRBD2	TRBV27	TRBJ2-2	.	CASKRGGGGARELFF	TGTGCCAGCAAAAGGGGAGGCGGGGGGGCGCGAGAGCTGTTTTTT
.	TRBV3-1/TRBV3-2	TRBJ2-7	.	CASSPHGISSYEQYF	TGTGCCAGCAGCCCACACGGCATTAGCTCCTACGAGCAGTACTTC
.	TRBV19	TRBJ2-7	.	CASSPRNRDSNEQYF	TGTGCCAGTAGTCCCCGGAACAGGGATTCCAACGAGCAGTACTTC
TRBD1	TRBV19	TRBJ1-2	.	CASSITGTGDYGYTF	TGTGCCAGTAGTATAACCGGGACAGGGGACTATGGCTACACCTTC
TRBD2	TRBV6-2/TRBV6-3	TRBJ2-1	.	CASSNSGGYNEQFF	TGTGCCAGCAGTAATAGCGGGGGGTACAATGAGCAGTTCTTC
.	TRBV18	TRBJ1-2	.	CASSPDPNYGYTF	TGTGCCAGCTCACCCGACCCTAACTATGGCTACACCTTC
.	TRBV19	TRBJ1-1	.	CASSIDPHSEAFF	TGTGCCAGTAGTATAGATCCCCACTCTGAAGCTTTCTTT
.	TRBV28	TRBJ1-2	.	CASSLSSTVGYTF	TGTGCCAGCAGTTTAAGTTCCACAGTCGGCTACACCTTC
TRBD1	TRBV18	TRBJ2-7	once	CASSPYGTGGEEQYF	TGTGCCAGCTCACCATACGGGACAGGGGGCGAAGAGCAGTACTTC
TRBD1	TRBV5-5	TRBJ1-5	.	CASSADRGYSNQPQHF	TGTGCCAGCAGTGCCGACAGGGGGTATAGCAATCAGCCCCAGCATTTT
.	TRBV19	TRBJ2-1	.	CASSMTHQEQFF	TGTGCCAGTAGTATGACCCACCAGGAGCAGTTCTTC
TRBD1	TRBV7-9	TRBJ1-5	.	CASSPGFTGDQPQHF	TGTGCCAGCAGCCCCGGATTTACAGGGGATCAGCCCCAGCATTTT
.	TRBV2	TRBJ2-3	.	CASSGVGDTQYF	TGTGCCAGCAGTGGCGTGGGAGATACGCAGTATTTT
.	TRBV18	TRBJ2-7	.	CASSPNVQGRTYEQYF	TGTGCCAGCTCACCAAACGTCCAGGGCAGGACCTACGAGCAGTACTTC
.	TRBV11-2	TRBJ1-5	.	CASSLGPGQPQHF	TGTGCCAGCAGCTTAGGTCCGGGTCAGCCCCAGCATTTT
TRBD1	TRBV6-5	TRBJ1-4	.	CAGGQATNEKLFF	TGTGCCGGCGGACAGGCAACTAATGAAAAACTGTTTTTT
.	TRBV28	TRBJ1-1	.	CASSLWAGRAFF	TGTGCCAGCAGTTTATGGGCGGGTCGAGCTTTCTTT
.	TRBV5-1	TRBJ2-1	.	CASMNEYNEQFF	TGCGCCAGCATGAACGAGTACAATGAGCAGTTCTTC
.	TRBV23-1	TRBJ1-2	.	CASSLLRRADYGYTF	TGCGCCAGCAGTCTATTAAGGCGAGCGGACTATGGCTACACCTTC
.	TRBV19	TRBJ1-6	few	CASKEVISYNSPLHF	TGTGCCAGTAAAGAGGTGATATCCTATAATTCACCCCTCCACTTT
.	TRBV3-1/TRBV3-2	TRBJ1-1	.	CASSFTMNTEAFF	TGTGCCAGCAGCTTCACTATGAACACTGAAGCTTTCTTT
.	TRBV11-2	TRBJ1-4	once	CASSPFAEKLFF	TGTGCCAGCAGCCCCTTTGCTGAAAAACTGTTTTTT
.	TRBV28	TRBJ1-4	.	CASSPGGGTKKLFF	TGTGCCAGCAGTCCCGGGGGGGGTACGAAAAAACTGTTTTTT
.	TRBV19	TRBJ1-6	.	CASSMSDSPLHF	TGTGCCAGTAGTATGTCGGATTCACCCCTCCACTTT
.	TRBV28	TRBJ1-1	.	CASSLIRANTEAFF	TGTGCCAGCAGTTTAATTCGAGCGAACACTGAAGCTTTCTTT
TRBD1	TRBV10-3	TRBJ2-7	.	CAITDRGPTYEQYF	TGTGCCATCACCGACAGGGGCCCCACCTACGAGCAGTACTTC
TRBD1	TRBV3-1/TRBV3-2	TRBJ2-7	few	CASSQGWTGNYEQYF	TGTGCCAGCAGCCAAGGGTGGACAGGCAACTACGAGCAGTACTTC
.	TRBV12-3/TRBV12-4	TRBJ2-2	.	CASSLSDTGELFF	TGTGCCAGCAGTTTATCCGATACCGGGGAGCTGTTTTTT
.	TRBV2	TRBJ1-3	.	CASSPRNTIYF	TGTGCCAGCAGTCCGAGAAACACCATATATTTT
TRBD1	TRBV28	TRBJ1-5	.	CASSFPQGGLWPQHF	TGTGCCAGCAGTTTTCCACAGGGGGGCTTATGGCCCCAGCATTTT
.	TRBV6-5	TRBJ1-1	.	CASKWDTEAFF	TGTGCCAGCAAGTGGGACACTGAAGCTTTCTTT
TRBD1	TRBV19	TRBJ2-7	.	CASSNGQGYEQYF	TGTGCCAGTAGCAACGGACAGGGTTACGAGCAGTACTTC
TRBD2	TRBV27	TRBJ2-1	.	CASSLFSRLAGGPGNEQFF	TGTGCCAGCAGTTTATTTTCCCGGCTAGCGGGGGGTCCGGGCAATGAGCAGTTCTTC
TRBD1	TRBV24-1	TRBJ2-1	.	CATSDRGQDPNEQFF	TGTGCCACCAGTGATCGAGGACAGGACCCCAATGAGCAGTTCTTC
TRBD1	TRBV6-6	TRBJ1-5	few	CASSLTGAESQPQHF	TGTGCCAGCAGTCTCACAGGGGCGGAAAGTCAGCCCCAGCATTTT
TRBD1	TRBV7-3	TRBJ2-7	.	CASSEGTGTYEQYF	TGTGCCAGCAGCGAGGGGACAGGCACCTACGAGCAGTACTTC
.	TRBV29-1	TRBJ2-1	.	CSVDSGVYGEQFF	TGCAGCGTTGATTCCGGGGTTTACGGTGAGCAGTTCTTC
.	TRBV28	TRBJ1-6	.	CASSLIIILGFTPLHF	TGTGCCAGCAGTTTAATAATTATCCTAGGGTTTACACCCCTCCACTTT
.	TRBV7-3	TRBJ2-7	.	CASSLSRGNEQYF	TGTGCCAGCAGCTTGTCCAGGGGAAACGAGCAGTACTTC
TRBD1	TRBV10-2	TRBJ2-1	.	CASSEMAGGSYNEQFF	TGCGCCAGCAGTGAGATGGCAGGGGGATCCTACAATGAGCAGTTCTTC
.	TRBV12-3/TRBV12-4	TRBJ2-1	.	CASSPTRINEQFF	TGTGCCAGCAGTCCTACTAGAATCAATGAGCAGTTCTTC
TRBD2	TRBV19	TRBJ2-1	.	CASSGTSGRVKDEQFF	TGTGCCAGTAGCGGGACTAGCGGGCGGGTTAAAGACGAGCAGTTCTTC
.	TRBV24-1	TRBJ2-1	.	CATSDFVRGYEQFF	TGTGCCACCAGTGATTTCGTTCGGGGCTATGAGCAGTTCTTC
TRBD2	TRBV7-2	TRBJ2-3	.	CASSFSGGVWGTDTQYF	TGTGCCAGCAGCTTTAGCGGGGGGGTGTGGGGCACAGATACGCAGTATTTT
.	TRBV5-8	TRBJ2-7	.	CASSLSGTGSYEQYF	TGTGCCAGCAGCTTGTCGGGCACCGGATCCTACGAGCAGTACTTC
.	TRBV28	TRBJ1-1	once	CASGETMNTEAFF	TGTGCCAGCGGTGAGACGATGAACACTGAAGCTTTCTTT
TRBD1	TRBV10-3	TRBJ1-6	.	CAISGGTGLNSPLHF	TGTGCCATCAGTGGTGGGACAGGCCTAAATTCACCCCTCCACTTT
.	TRBV20-1	TRBJ1-2	.	CSAREPGGYTF	TGCAGTGCTCGCGAGCCGGGTGGCTACACCTTC